These 14 T cell receptor beta chains share one sample of origin, sequenced in a study of cytomegalovirus exposure and HLA in healthy donors. Use of 60 Vbeta and 13 Jbeta primers characterized the PCR. Libraries were prepared by immunoSEQ multiplex PCR; TCRdb keeps only in-frame clonotypes and omits some of them. This sample has hundreds of thousands of clones, with about four fifths found just once. Input material: PBMCs. The receptors come from a man aged 40-49 years in good health and CMV-seropositive.

The V and J genes are TRBV7-3 and TRBJ1-2, with a weak D call TRBD1 (6 bases). This CDR3 comprises 13 residues. The germline CDR1 and CDR2 sequences are SGHTA and FQGTGA. Trimming pared 5 bases from V and 4 bases from J, leaving 11 bases between. DNA of the CDR3: TGTGCCAGCAGCCCAGGGGTGGGCTATGGCTACACCTTC. Encoded protein: CASSPGVGYGYTF.

This chain links TRBV25-1 with TRBJ1-4, with a possible D match to TRBD1 (6 bases). CDR3 length: 13 amino acids. Germline V gives CDR1 MGHDK, CDR2 SYGVNS. V lost 8 bases to trimming and J lost 10 bases, with 17 bases between them. The CDR3 reads CASEGHPLGKLFF. The CDR3 DNA sequence: TGTGCCAGCGAGGGACATCCGCTTGGAAAACTGTTTTTT.

The rearrangement uses TRBV29-1 and TRBJ2-5, with 10 nucleotides matching TRBD2. CDR1 and CDR2 from the germline V gene are SQVTM and ANQGSEA. V gave up 4 bases and J gave up 4 bases; unmatched junction bases: 6. This CDR3 comprises 14 residues. CDR3 region: CSVGLAGVGETQYF. As DNA, the CDR3 is TGCAGCGTTGGGCTAGCGGGAGTAGGAGAGACCCAGTACTTC.

V usage is TRBV12-5 and J usage is TRBJ1-4, with 10 bases that match TRBD1. Unmatched junction bases numbered 6, after V lost 1 base and J lost 1 base. The CDR3 loop spans 18 amino acids. CDR1 and CDR2 from the germline V gene are LGHNT and FRNRAP. CDR3 coding DNA: TGTGCTAGTGGTTTGGGTTACCGGGACAGGGGAACTAATGAAAAACTGTTTTTT. Encoded protein: CASGLGYRDRGTNEKLFF. The variable domain in full, completed from reference TRBV12-5 and TRBJ1-4, reads DARVTQTPRHKVTEMGQEVTMRCQPILGHNTVFWYRQTMMQGLELLAYFRNRAPLDDSGMPKDRFSAEMPDATLATLKIQPSEPRDSAVYFCASGLGYRDRGTNEKLFFGSGTQLSVL.

In the case of this clone: Other DNA sequences from this sample encode an identical CDR3 as well. The rearrangement uses TRBV7-3 and TRBJ2-5; TRBD2 matches 9 bases. Germline loops: CDR1 SGHTA, CDR2 FQGTGA. The J segment lost 2 bases and the V segment lost 2 bases, leaving 3 bases of the junction unmatched. The CDR3 totals 15 residues. Here the CDR3 DNA reads TGTGCCAGCAGCTTACTAGCGGGATCTCAAGAGACCCAGTACTTC. Its translation is CASSLLAGSQETQYF.

The rearrangement joins TRBV6-6 to TRBJ2-3; no clear D. Germline V CDR1 and CDR2: MNHNY, SVGAGI (reference sequence). V gave up 5 bases and J gave up 6 bases, with 6 bases separating them. CDR3 length equals 11 residues. The CDR3 is CASSVLDTQYF. CDR3 nucleotides: TGTGCCAGCAGTGTTCTCGATACGCAGTATTTT.

V is TRBV2 and J is TRBJ2-4; D is uncertain. Germline V lookup: CDR1 SNHLY, CDR2 FYNNEI. V was pared by 3 bases and J by 3 bases, with 9 bases between. The CDR3 length is 14 residues. CDR3 coding DNA: TGTGCCAGCAGTGAGGTGCTAGTCAAAAACATTCAGTACTTC. This translates into CASSEVLVKNIQYF. The entire variable domain, with the rest obtained from reference TRBV2 and TRBJ2-4, is as follows: EPEVTQTPSHQVTQMGQEVILRCVPISNHLYFYWYRQILGQKVEFLVSFYNNEISEKSEIFDDQFSVERPDGSNFTLKIRSTKLEDSAMYFCASSEVLVKNIQYFGAGTRLSVL.

The CDR3 region has the DNA TGTGCCAGCAGCTTCGGGGTAGTCAATGAGCAGTTCTTC. Amino acids: CASSFGVVNEQFF. The rearrangement uses TRBV9 and TRBJ2-1, with TRBD2 as a possible D gene (5 bases). Germline CDR1 and CDR2: SGDLS and YYNGEE. This CDR3 is built from 13 residues. The V and J ends lost 4 bases and 6 bases respectively, with 11 bases between them.

The chain is built from TRBV6-6 and TRBJ2-1; TRBD2 aligns across 7 bases. The CDR3 has 14 residues. CDR1 is MNHNY, CDR2 SVGAGI, per germline (reference sequence). With V trimmed by 6 bases and J by 15 bases, 17 bases remained unmatched. CDR3 region: CASRRGEGHQGLFF. CDR3 DNA: TGTGCCAGCAGACGGGGGGAGGGCCACCAAGGGCTGTTCTTC.

The gene calls are TRBV27 and TRBJ2-6, with TRBD1 identical over 9 bases. Trimming cost V 1 base and J 0 bases; bases outside gene matches: 4. Germline CDR1 reads MNHEY; CDR2 reads SMNVEV (reference sequence). This CDR3 has 18 residues. The CDR3 here is CASSLYRDRASGANVLTF. The DNA of the CDR3 is TGTGCCAGCAGTTTATATAGGGACAGGGCCTCTGGGGCCAACGTCCTGACTTTC.

The gene calls are TRBV15 and TRBJ2-5; D may be TRBD1 (6 bases). From germline, CDR1 is LNHNV and CDR2 YYDKDF (reference sequence). There are 16 residues in the CDR3. Trimming pared 0 bases from V and 2 bases from J, leaving 13 bases between. CDR3 DNA sequence: TGTGCCACCAGCAGAGATACGGGCAGGGGACAAGAGACCCAGTACTTC. This sequence encodes CATSRDTGRGQETQYF.

This chain links TRBV29-1 with TRBJ1-2; 7 bases are shared with TRBD1. The CDR3 is 13 amino acids. V dropped 3 bases and J dropped 5; count of bases not matched to a gene: 6. Looked up from germline, CDR1 is SQVTM and CDR2 is ANQGSEA. The CDR3 here is CSVDTGEGYGYTF. The CDR3 DNA follows: TGCAGCGTTGATACAGGGGAAGGATATGGCTACACCTTC.

V and J are TRBV30 and TRBJ2-1; unclear D gene. V was pared by 2 bases and J by 4 bases, with 6 bases between. The CDR3 covers 12 residues. Germline assignment: CDR1 GTSNPN and CDR2 SVGIG (reference sequence). The CDR3, as DNA: TGTGCCTGGAGTACCGGGTACAATGAGCAGTTCTTC. Translated, it gives CAWSTGYNEQFF.

The chain couples TRBV5-1 to TRBJ2-3; possibly TRBD1 for D (6 bases). Trimming pared 1 base from V and 2 bases from J, leaving 8 bases between. The CDR3 runs 14 residues. Per the germline V gene, CDR1 is SGHRS and CDR2 is YFSETQ. The chain's CDR3 is CASSLTGFTDTQYF. CDR3 nucleotides: TGCGCCAGCAGCTTGACAGGGTTCACAGATACGCAGTATTTT.